Detailed here is one T cell receptor beta chain. Its antigen is unknown. The data belong to a study of long-term antiretroviral therapy in people with HIV. Study-wide results and caveats: Clones that had undergone expansion before ART dominated the repertoire at all time points.

Germline CDR1 reads SGHRS; CDR2 reads YFSETQ. This CDR3 has 13 amino acids. The junction had 1 base not matched to a gene; V was cut back by 2 bases and J by 4 bases. Run at survey level, the immunoSEQ assay was version v3.0. Using immunoSEQ multiplex PCR, the repertoire was profiled, and TCRdb retains in-frame clones only, with some absent. The repertoire includes 25,000 to 35,000 clones, over 75% of them detected once, and about 4% sits in the top ten. The origin of this receptor is a man aged 18 to 35 with HIV. The V gene is TRBV5-1, the J gene TRBJ1-1, with 8 positions matching TRBD1. The sample here was unsorted PBMCs, taken 0.8 years before starting antiretroviral therapy. The CDR3 is CASSLTGGTEAFF. Here the CDR3 DNA reads TGCGCCAGCAGCTTAACAGGGGGCACTGAAGCTTTCTTT.